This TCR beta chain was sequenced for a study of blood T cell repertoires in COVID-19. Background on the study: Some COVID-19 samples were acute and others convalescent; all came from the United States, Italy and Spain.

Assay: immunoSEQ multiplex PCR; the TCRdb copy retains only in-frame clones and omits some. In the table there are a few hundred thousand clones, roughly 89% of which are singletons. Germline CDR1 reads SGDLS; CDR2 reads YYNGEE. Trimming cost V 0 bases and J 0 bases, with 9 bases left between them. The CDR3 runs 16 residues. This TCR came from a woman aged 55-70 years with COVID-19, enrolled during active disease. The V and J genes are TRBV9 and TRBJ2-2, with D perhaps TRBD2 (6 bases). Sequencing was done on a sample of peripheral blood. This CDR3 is CASSVVSGANTGELFF. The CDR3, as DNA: TGTGCCAGCAGCGTAGTTAGCGGCGCGAACACCGGGGAGCTGTTTTTT.